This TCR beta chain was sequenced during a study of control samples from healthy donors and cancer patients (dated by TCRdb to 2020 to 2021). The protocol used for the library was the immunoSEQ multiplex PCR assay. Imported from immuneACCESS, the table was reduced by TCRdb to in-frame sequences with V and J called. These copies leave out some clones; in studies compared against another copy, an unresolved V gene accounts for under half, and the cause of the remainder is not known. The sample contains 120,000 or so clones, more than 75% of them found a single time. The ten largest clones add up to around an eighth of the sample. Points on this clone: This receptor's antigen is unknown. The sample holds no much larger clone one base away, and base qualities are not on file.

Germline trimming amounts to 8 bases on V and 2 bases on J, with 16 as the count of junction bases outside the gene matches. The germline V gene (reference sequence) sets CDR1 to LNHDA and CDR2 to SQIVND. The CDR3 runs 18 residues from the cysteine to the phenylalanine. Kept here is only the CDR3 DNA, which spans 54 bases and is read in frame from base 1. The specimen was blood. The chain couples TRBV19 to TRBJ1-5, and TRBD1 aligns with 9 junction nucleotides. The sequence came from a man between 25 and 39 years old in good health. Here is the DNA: TGTGCCAGTGAGGTCCGGACAGGGGCTGACAGGGGCAATCAGCCCCAGCATTTT. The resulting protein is CASEVRTGADRGNQPQHF. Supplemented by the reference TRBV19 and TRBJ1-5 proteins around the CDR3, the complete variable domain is DGGITQSPKYLFRKEGQNVTLSCEQNLNHDAMYWYRQDPGQGLRLIYYSQIVNDFQKGDIAEGYSVSREKKESFPLTVTSAQKNPTAFYLCASEVRTGADRGNQPQHFGDGTRLSIL.